A selection of T cell receptor beta chains follows, all from one sample in a study of response to subunit inactivated influenza vaccine. TCRdb reprocessed the RT-PCR reads via MiXCR and lists one record per CDR3 protein. Here the sample spans more than 450,000 distinct CDR3 sequences, about 12% being singletons. The specimen comprised PBMCs from blood, sampled on the day of vaccination. These receptors were collected from a man aged 50-59 years who received an inactivated influenza vaccine. Both conserved end residues are part of each CDR3. A D gene is named only where the DNA matches it firmly. Clone size is given for some rows only: seen once, a few or many times, or a class if the clone is expanded.

d_gene | abundance | j_gene | v_gene | CDR3aa | CDR3nt
NA | NA | TRBJ2-1 | TRBV6-5 | CASSRQDAGQFF | TGTGCCAGCAGTCGGCAGGATGCCGGGCAGTTCTTC
NA | few | TRBJ2-7 | TRBV7-2 | CASSRGVGHNSYEQYF | TGTGCCAGCAGCCGAGGAGTGGGACACAACTCCTACGAGCAGTACTTC
NA | many | TRBJ2-7 | TRBV12-3/TRBV12-4 | CASSLGSYYEQYF | TGTGCCAGCAGTTTGGGCAGTTACTACGAGCAGTACTTC
TRBD2 | few | TRBJ2-3 | TRBV7-6 | CASSSKAGDADTQYF | TGTGCCAGCAGCTCGAAAGCGGGAGATGCAGATACGCAGTATTTT
NA | many | TRBJ2-1 | TRBV12-3/TRBV12-4 | CASSFGDEQFF | TGTGCCAGCAGTTTTGGGGATGAGCAGTTCTTC
TRBD1 | NA | TRBJ2-5 | TRBV5-1 | CASKQGQGPTAQYF | TGCGCCAGCAAACAAGGACAGGGGCCTACGGCCCAGTACTTC
TRBD2 | few | TRBJ2-3 | TRBV20-1 | CSGQRGGTDTQYF | TGCAGTGGTCAGCGGGGGGGCACAGATACGCAGTATTTT
NA | NA | TRBJ2-1 | TRBV30 | CAWARPYNEQFF | TGTGCCTGGGCCAGGCCGTACAATGAGCAGTTCTTC
NA | NA | TRBJ1-6 | TRBV5-1 | CASSLEHSPLHF | TGCGCCAGCAGCTTGGAGCATTCACCCCTCCACTTT
TRBD1 | few | TRBJ1-6 | TRBV6-5 | CASSYSTRGPSPLHF | TGTGCCAGCAGTTACTCGACCAGGGGGCCATCACCCCTCCACTTT
NA | NA | TRBJ1-1 | TRBV6-5 | CASGGNTEAFF | TGTGCCAGCGGAGGGAACACTGAAGCTTTCTTT
NA | few | TRBJ1-5 | TRBV12-3/TRBV12-4 | CASGRGGVNQPQHF | TGTGCCAGTGGGCGAGGCGGAGTGAATCAGCCCCAGCATTTT
NA | NA | TRBJ1-1 | TRBV7-2 | CASSSATFSTEAFF | TGTGCCAGCAGCTCCGCGACATTTAGTACTGAAGCTTTCTTT
NA | many | TRBJ1-2 | TRBV12-3/TRBV12-4 | CASSLAVRNYGYTF | TGTGCCAGCAGTTTAGCTGTCAGAAACTATGGCTACACCTTC
NA | NA | TRBJ1-5 | TRBV7-9 | CASSSDYSNQPQHF | TGTGCCAGCAGCTCGGACTATAGCAATCAGCCCCAGCATTTT
TRBD1 | NA | TRBJ1-4 | TRBV20-1 | CSARDRQGGDEKLFF | TGCAGTGCTAGAGATCGACAGGGTGGGGATGAAAAACTGTTTTTT
NA | few | TRBJ1-2 | TRBV20-1 | CSADSRPGYGYTF | TGCAGTGCAGACAGTCGCCCTGGCTATGGCTACACCTTC
TRBD1 | many | TRBJ2-3 | TRBV12-3/TRBV12-4 | CASSLPGQGMADTQYF | TGTGCCAGCAGTTTACCTGGACAGGGGATGGCAGATACGCAGTATTTT
NA | few | TRBJ2-1 | TRBV11-2 | CASSPRTAYDNNEQFF | TGTGCCAGCAGCCCCCGGACAGCATACGACAACAATGAGCAGTTCTTC
NA | few | TRBJ2-3 | TRBV5-1 | CASSPAAGGSDTQYF | TGCGCCAGCAGCCCTGCAGCCGGCGGCTCAGATACGCAGTATTTT
TRBD1 | NA | TRBJ1-4 | TRBV29-1 | CSVDPGGGEKLFF | TGCAGCGTTGACCCAGGGGGGGGTGAAAAACTGTTTTTT
NA | few | TRBJ2-4 | TRBV7-9 | CASSMQLGAKNIQYF | TGTGCCAGCAGCATGCAATTAGGGGCCAAAAACATTCAGTACTTC
TRBD1 | many | TRBJ1-5 | TRBV10-3 | CAISDGQGGNQPQHF | TGTGCCATCAGTGACGGACAGGGGGGCAATCAGCCCCAGCATTTT
TRBD2 | NA | TRBJ2-1 | TRBV19 | CASSPGRTSGSLYEQFF | TGTGCCAGTAGTCCCGGTAGGACTAGCGGGAGTCTCTATGAGCAGTTCTTC
NA | few | TRBJ2-6 | TRBV7-9 | CASSLVSGAGANVLTF | TGTGCCAGCAGCTTAGTTTCGGGAGCTGGGGCCAACGTCCTGACTTTC
NA | NA | TRBJ2-3 | TRBV27 | CASRIGADTQYF | TGTGCCAGCAGAATAGGGGCAGATACGCAGTATTTT
NA | few | TRBJ2-7 | TRBV6-6 | CASSYYRGEQYF | TGTGCCAGCAGTTACTATCGTGGGGAGCAGTACTTC
NA | NA | TRBJ1-2 | TRBV28 | CASSPETGLGGYTF | TGTGCCAGCAGCCCCGAAACGGGCCTCGGGGGCTACACCTTC
TRBD1 | NA | TRBJ2-3 | TRBV5-1 | CASSLDFRTGFADTQYF | TGCGCCAGCAGCTTGGATTTTCGGACAGGGTTCGCAGATACGCAGTATTTT
NA | few | TRBJ2-7 | TRBV27 | CASSPLLGTPYEQYF | TGTGCCAGCAGTCCCCTGCTGGGGACTCCCTACGAGCAGTACTTC
TRBD1 | many | TRBJ2-7 | TRBV5-1 | CASSLSGQGLGEQYF | TGCGCCAGCAGCTTGTCGGGACAGGGGCTTGGAGAGCAGTACTTC
NA | NA | TRBJ2-5 | TRBV6-1 | CASSTFEGRVGTQYF | TGTGCCAGCTCCACCTTCGAGGGCCGGGTAGGGACCCAGTACTTC
NA | NA | TRBJ2-7 | TRBV5-1 | CASSLASNSYEQYF | TGCGCCAGCAGCTTGGCCTCGAACTCCTACGAGCAGTACTTC
TRBD2 | NA | TRBJ2-1 | TRBV12-3/TRBV12-4 | CASTGLAGKNEQFF | TGTGCCAGCACCGGACTAGCGGGGAAGAATGAGCAGTTCTTC
TRBD1 | few | TRBJ2-3 | TRBV5-1 | CASSRTGTGGSDTQYF | TGCGCCAGCAGCAGAACCGGGACAGGGGGTTCAGATACGCAGTATTTT
TRBD2 | many | TRBJ2-1 | TRBV20-1 | CSAPGLAGGLYNEQFF | TGCAGTGCCCCGGGACTAGCGGGAGGACTTTACAATGAGCAGTTCTTC
TRBD2 | NA | TRBJ2-1 | TRBV29-1 | CSVALLAGGLNEQFF | TGCAGCGTTGCCCTACTAGCGGGAGGGCTGAATGAGCAGTTCTTC
TRBD1 | NA | TRBJ2-2 | TRBV6-2/TRBV6-3 | CASRGQGWTGELFF | TGTGCCAGCAGGGGACAGGGTTGGACCGGGGAGCTGTTTTTT
TRBD1 | NA | TRBJ1-4 | TRBV12-3/TRBV12-4 | CASSLQGNGKLFF | TGTGCCAGCAGCCTACAGGGGAATGGAAAACTGTTTTTT
NA | few | TRBJ2-2 | TRBV19 | CASSISTNTGELFF | TGTGCCAGTAGTATTTCTACGAACACCGGGGAGCTGTTTTTT
TRBD2 | NA | TRBJ2-3 | TRBV20-1 | CSAKRGGQADTQYF | TGCAGTGCTAAGCGGGGGGGCCAGGCAGATACGCAGTATTTT
NA | few | TRBJ1-4 | TRBV4-1 | CASSQDRTTNEKLFF | TGCGCCAGCAGCCAAGACAGGACAACTAATGAAAAACTGTTTTTT
NA | NA | TRBJ2-5 | TRBV20-1 | CSARAGRAVFQETQYF | TGCAGTGCTAGAGCGGGCAGGGCGGTCTTTCAAGAGACCCAGTACTTC
NA | few | TRBJ2-4 | TRBV7-2 | CASSLSSASLNIQYF | TGTGCCAGCAGCTTATCGTCCGCGAGCCTAAACATTCAGTACTTC
NA | few | TRBJ1-3 | TRBV7-2 | CASSWASDGNTIYF | TGTGCCAGCAGCTGGGCTTCCGACGGAAACACCATATATTTT
NA | few | TRBJ2-7 | TRBV7-9 | CASSSGGRNEQYF | TGTGCCAGCAGCAGCGGAGGGAGGAACGAGCAGTACTTC
TRBD2 | NA | TRBJ2-2 | TRBV5-1 | CATAAAGGVTGELFF | TGCGCCACAGCAGCAGCGGGAGGGGTCACCGGGGAGCTGTTTTTT
TRBD1 | NA | TRBJ1-5 | TRBV12-3/TRBV12-4 | CASRSGQGHSNQPQHF | TGTGCCAGCAGATCCGGACAGGGGCATAGCAATCAGCCCCAGCATTTT
NA | many | TRBJ2-1 | TRBV7-2 | CASSFAIEQFF | TGTGCCAGCAGCTTCGCGATTGAGCAGTTCTTC
TRBD2 | many | TRBJ2-3 | TRBV2 | CAISFFPSGRRDRTDTQYF | TGTGCCATCAGTTTTTTTCCTAGCGGGAGACGGGATCGCACAGATACGCAGTATTTT
NA | NA | TRBJ1-2 | TRBV5-4 | CASSSPTTVGYGYTF | TGTGCCAGCAGCTCTCCCACAACTGTCGGCTATGGCTACACCTTC
NA | many | TRBJ2-7 | TRBV20-1 | CSATDWGGSSYEQYF | TGCAGTGCTACCGATTGGGGCGGAAGCTCCTACGAGCAGTACTTC
TRBD2 | few | TRBJ2-1 | TRBV11-2 | CASSQQLAGPPRFF | TGTGCCAGCAGCCAACAACTAGCGGGACCGCCCCGGTTCTTC
NA | many | TRBJ1-1 | TRBV12-3/TRBV12-4 | CASSLLRSNTEAFF | TGTGCCAGCAGTTTGCTCCGGTCGAACACTGAAGCTTTCTTT
TRBD1 | NA | TRBJ1-1 | TRBV20-1 | CSALDRGLRLEAFF | TGCAGTGCTTTGGACAGGGGGCTAAGGCTTGAAGCTTTCTTT